Here is one TCR beta chain with its context. This entry belongs to a study of blood T cell repertoires in COVID-19. About the study: Sites in the United States, Italy and Spain provided acute and convalescent COVID-19 samples. In each case, the material was cDNA or gDNA derived from T cells, B-cell-depleted T cells, or PBMCs.

In the authors' workflow: Researchers report that nucleated cell counts were estimated from reference gene primer amplification. Profiling relied on immunoSEQ multiplex PCR, and the TCRdb table lists in-frame clones only, not all of them. That table furnishes V, J and clone size, whereas the DNA furnished D and trimming. The sample lists over 55,000 clones, more than 75% seen once, with approximately 7% in the top ten. This clonotype was obtained from a human donor with active COVID-19. The donor label of this sample is uncertain. The sample consisted of peripheral blood.

CDR3 DNA sequence: TGTGCCAGCAGAGTAGGGGGTCCGAACACTGAAGCTTTCTTT. Translation: CASRVGGPNTEAFF. The chain carries TRBV28 and TRBJ1-1; weak D call: TRBD1 (6 bases). The CDR3 is 14 amino acids. CDR1 and CDR2 from the germline V gene are MDHEN and SYDVKM. V lost 6 bases and J 1 base, leaving 12 bases between the germline ends.